The rows below give T cell receptor beta chains drawn from one sample of a study of siplizumab effects on memory and regulatory T cells. Data came from immunoSEQ multiplex PCR; TCRdb stores just in-frame clones and leaves some out. Here the sample spans roughly 100,000 clones, 85% to 95% being singletons. The source material was CD4+ T cells sorted from blood. All receptors come from a human donor in good health. CDR3s include the opening cysteine and the closing phenylalanine or tryptophan. D genes are given only for firm matches. Rows may omit the clone size; those that give it use once, few, many or a size class.

J gene,clone size,D gene,V gene,CDR3 protein,CDR3 DNA
TRBJ1-5,NA,NA,TRBV5-5,CASSLDRDQPQHF,TGTGCCAGCAGCTTGGACAGAGATCAGCCCCAGCATTTT
TRBJ1-5,NA,NA,TRBV4-2,CASSQDSGAKQPQHF,TGTGCCAGCAGCCAAGATTCGGGGGCGAAACAGCCCCAGCATTTT
TRBJ2-5,NA,TRBD2,TRBV30,CAWTSGTSGVGETQYF,TGTGCCTGGACCTCCGGGACTAGCGGGGTAGGGGAGACCCAGTACTTC
TRBJ1-2,NA,NA,TRBV7-3,CASSSYRVDGYTF,TGTGCCAGCAGCTCTTACAGGGTCGATGGCTACACCTTC
TRBJ2-3,NA,TRBD2,TRBV2,CASSEGGPRGGTQYF,TGTGCCAGCAGTGAAGGCGGTCCGCGGGGGGGCACGCAGTATTTT
TRBJ1-2,NA,NA,TRBV4-1,CASSQSPGTQDYGYTF,TGCGCCAGCAGCCAGAGTCCCGGGACCCAGGACTATGGCTACACCTTC
TRBJ2-1,once,TRBD1,TRBV19,CASSPRTGGNEQFF,TGTGCCAGTAGTCCACGGACAGGGGGGAATGAGCAGTTCTTC
TRBJ2-7,NA,NA,TRBV30,CAWSVPGDRSYEQYF,TGTGCCTGGAGTGTACCTGGGGATCGCTCCTACGAGCAGTACTTC
TRBJ2-3,NA,TRBD1,TRBV10-3,CAISVRDREGADTQYF,TGTGCCATCAGTGTTCGGGACAGGGAGGGGGCAGATACGCAGTATTTT
TRBJ2-7,NA,NA,TRBV7-2,CASSLMAGGEQYF,TGTGCCAGCAGCTTAATGGCAGGCGGGGAGCAGTACTTC
TRBJ1-2,NA,TRBD1,TRBV5-6,CASSSTGLGYGYTF,TGTGCCAGCAGCTCGACAGGGTTGGGATATGGCTACACCTTC
TRBJ2-5,NA,TRBD1,TRBV4-3,CASSQDRGLETQYF,TGCGCCAGCAGCCAAGATAGGGGGCTGGAGACCCAGTACTTC
TRBJ1-2,NA,NA,TRBV7-2,CASGRVNYGYTF,TGTGCCAGCGGACGGGTTAACTATGGCTACACCTTC
TRBJ1-1,NA,NA,TRBV27,CASRPFSGRDRTEAFF,TGTGCCAGCAGACCCTTCAGCGGCAGGGATCGCACTGAAGCTTTCTTT
TRBJ2-4,once,NA,TRBV6-5,CASSYSGGAAKNIQYF,TGTGCCAGCAGTTACTCGGGGGGGGCAGCCAAAAACATTCAGTACTTC
TRBJ2-1,NA,NA,TRBV28,CASSLMGSGVYNEQFF,TGTGCCAGCAGTTTAATGGGGTCTGGAGTATACAATGAGCAGTTCTTC
TRBJ1-5,NA,NA,TRBV25-1,CASSEYPRGGEQPQHF,TGTGCCAGCAGTGAATATCCCCGGGGGGGGGAACAGCCCCAGCATTTT
TRBJ2-1,NA,TRBD2,TRBV5-1,CASSLISGGPDNEQFF,TGCGCCAGCAGCTTAATTAGCGGGGGGCCCGACAATGAGCAGTTCTTC